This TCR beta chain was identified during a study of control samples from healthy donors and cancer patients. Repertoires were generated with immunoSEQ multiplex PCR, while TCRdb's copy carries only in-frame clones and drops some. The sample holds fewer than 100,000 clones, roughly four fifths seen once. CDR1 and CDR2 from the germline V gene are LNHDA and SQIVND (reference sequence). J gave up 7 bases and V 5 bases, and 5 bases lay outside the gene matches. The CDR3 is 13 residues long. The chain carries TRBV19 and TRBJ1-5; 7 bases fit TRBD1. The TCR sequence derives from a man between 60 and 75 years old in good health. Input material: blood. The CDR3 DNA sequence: TGTGCCAGTAGTCACAGGGGAGGGCAGCCCCAGCATTTT. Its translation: CASSHRGGQPQHF.